The 10 T cell receptor beta chains presented below share a single source sample, sequenced in a study of tumor-infiltrating lymphocytes in localized non-small cell lung cancer. Here immunoSEQ multiplex PCR was the method, and the copy in TCRdb shows in-frame clones only, minus some. The sample lists about 13,000 clones, 80% to 90% occurring once. Sample: lung tumor tissue. The receptors come from a human donor with non-small cell lung cancer.

This clone came up a few times. The rearrangement links TRBV6-6 to TRBJ1-3, with D unclear. V was trimmed by 7 bases and J by 1 base, leaving 11 bases between them. The germline V gene encodes CDR1 MNHNY and CDR2 SVGAGI (reference sequence). The CDR3 is 14 residues long. CDR3 DNA sequence: TGTGCCAGCACCAAGGACGGGTCTGGAAACACCATATATTTT. The encoded protein is CASTKDGSGNTIYF.

The rearrangement uses TRBV29-1 and TRBJ2-1, with TRBD2 matching 7 bases. The CDR3 consists of 16 residues. Germline trimming cut 3 bases from V and 4 bases from J; bases unmatched to any gene: 12. Germline CDR1 reads SQVTM; CDR2 reads ANQGSEA. The chain's CDR3 is CSVDGGSGTRYNEQFF. DNA of the CDR3: TGCAGCGTTGATGGTGGGAGCGGGACCCGATACAATGAGCAGTTCTTC.

The gene calls are TRBV19 and TRBJ2-7; D is possibly TRBD1 (6 bases). There are 15 residues in the CDR3. Trimming removed 6 bases at V and 7 bases at J, with 22 bases between. Germline CDR1 reads LNHDA; CDR2 reads SQIVND (reference sequence). CDR3 in DNA: TGTGCCAGTAGCCCCGTACAGGGAATTTCGGGGGAGCAGTACTTC. This translates into CASSPVQGISGEQYF.

V gene TRBV10-3 combines with J gene TRBJ2-7, with 11 bases matching TRBD1. Per germline, CDR1 ENHRY and CDR2 SYGVKD. The CDR3 contains 14 residues. V lost 8 bases to trimming and J lost 2 bases; unmatched junction nucleotides: 5. CDR3 coding DNA: TGTGCCATCGGGCCGGGACAGGGGGCCTACGAGCAGTACTTC. This encodes CAIGPGQGAYEQYF.

The J gene is TRBJ1-2, the V gene TRBV11-2; D is ambiguous. CDR3 length: 15 amino acids. The V gene's germline CDR1 is SGHAT and CDR2 FQNNGV. V was shortened by 5 bases and J by 4 bases, with 17 bases between the two germline ends. The CDR3 spells CASSRSALQSYGYTF. CDR3 sequence (DNA): TGTGCCAGCAGCAGGTCAGCCCTCCAAAGCTATGGCTACACCTTC.

The chain has TRBV5-1 and TRBJ2-7; TRBD1 agrees at 8 bases. With V trimmed by 4 bases and J by 2 bases, 5 bases remained unmatched. Looked up from germline, CDR1 is SGHRS and CDR2 is YFSETQ. The CDR3 sequence is 14 residues long. The chain's CDR3 is CASSTDRGPYEQYF. Here the CDR3 DNA reads TGCGCCAGCAGCACCGACAGGGGTCCCTACGAGCAGTACTTC.

This clone was observed a few times. V gene TRBV15 combines with J gene TRBJ2-3; 11 bases fit TRBD2. Germline V gives CDR1 LNHNV, CDR2 YYDKDF (reference sequence). Losses at the gene ends were 3 bases for V and 6 bases for J; bases not matched to a gene: 14. The CDR3 runs 18 residues. The CDR3 bases are TGTGCCACCAGCAGGGGGGGTTTCACTAGCGGGAGCTCGGATACGCAGTATTTT. It yields the protein CATSRGGFTSGSSDTQYF.

V gene TRBV11-1 combines with J gene TRBJ1-4, with D uncertain. The CDR3 sequence is 17 residues long. Deletions cut 2 bases from V and 0 bases from J, with 13 bases between. Germline V CDR1 and CDR2: SGHAT, FQDESV (reference sequence). CDR3 in DNA: TGTGCCAGCAGCTTAAGACCATATACTCCAACTAATGAAAAACTGTTTTTT. Its translation: CASSLRPYTPTNEKLFF.

J is TRBJ2-1 and V is TRBV2, with D perhaps matching TRBD2 (7 bases). Germline V CDR1 and CDR2: SNHLY, FYNNEI. V lost 6 bases and J 6 bases, leaving 18 bases between the germline ends. The CDR3 covers 15 residues. The CDR3 region has the DNA TGTGCCAGCAGGGGAGGGGGGGCAGGTTTCAATGAGCAGTTCTTC. Protein sequence: CASRGGGAGFNEQFF.

This sequence joins TRBV30 and TRBJ2-1, with D hard to call. Germline V CDR1 and CDR2: GTSNPN, SVGIG (reference sequence). Between the trimmed V and J ends, which lost 6 bases and 1 base, there was a span of 13 bases. The CDR3 length is 14 residues. CDR3 in amino acids: CACLYQGSYNEQFF. DNA for the CDR3: TGTGCCTGCCTCTACCAAGGATCCTACAATGAGCAGTTCTTC. The variable domain in full, with the rest retrieved from reference TRBV30 and TRBJ2-1, is SQTIHQWPATLVQPVGSPLSLECTVEGTSNPNLYWYRQAAGRGLQLLFYSVGIGQISSEVPQNLSASRPQDRQFILSSKKLLLSDSGFYLCACLYQGSYNEQFFGPGTRLTVL.